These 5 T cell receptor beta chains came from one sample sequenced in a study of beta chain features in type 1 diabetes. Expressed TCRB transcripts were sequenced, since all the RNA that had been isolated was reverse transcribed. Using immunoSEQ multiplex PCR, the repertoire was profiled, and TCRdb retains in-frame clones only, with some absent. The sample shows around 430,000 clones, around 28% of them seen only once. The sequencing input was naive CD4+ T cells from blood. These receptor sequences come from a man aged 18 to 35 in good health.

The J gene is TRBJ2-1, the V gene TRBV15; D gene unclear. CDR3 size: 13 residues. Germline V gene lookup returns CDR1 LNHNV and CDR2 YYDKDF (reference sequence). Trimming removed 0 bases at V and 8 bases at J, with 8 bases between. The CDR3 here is CATSRDPRDEQFF. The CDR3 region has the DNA TGTGCCACCAGCAGAGACCCTCGGGATGAGCAGTTCTTC.

The CDR3 protein is CASSSGYEQYF. The CDR3 coding sequence is TGTGCCAGCAGTAGCGGATACGAGCAGTACTTC. The chain uses TRBV28 and TRBJ2-7; tentative D call: TRBD2 (5 bases). Trimming removed 5 bases at V and 4 bases at J, with 6 bases between. The CDR3 has 11 amino acids. The germline CDR1 and CDR2 sequences are MDHEN and SYDVKM.

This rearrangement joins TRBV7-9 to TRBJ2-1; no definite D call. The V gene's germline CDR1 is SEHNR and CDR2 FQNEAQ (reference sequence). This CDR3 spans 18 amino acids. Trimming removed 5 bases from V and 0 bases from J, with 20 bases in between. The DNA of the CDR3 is TGTGCCAGCAGCCCGCGGACCACGACGGGTAGCTCCTACAATGAGCAGTTCTTC. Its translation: CASSPRTTTGSSYNEQFF.

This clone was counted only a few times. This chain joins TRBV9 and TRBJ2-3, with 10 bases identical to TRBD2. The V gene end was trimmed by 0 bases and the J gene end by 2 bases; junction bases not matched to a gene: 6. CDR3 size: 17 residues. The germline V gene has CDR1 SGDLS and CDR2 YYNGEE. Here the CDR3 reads CASSVASLAGVTDTQYF. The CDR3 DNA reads TGTGCCAGCAGCGTAGCCTCTCTAGCGGGGGTCACAGATACGCAGTATTTT.

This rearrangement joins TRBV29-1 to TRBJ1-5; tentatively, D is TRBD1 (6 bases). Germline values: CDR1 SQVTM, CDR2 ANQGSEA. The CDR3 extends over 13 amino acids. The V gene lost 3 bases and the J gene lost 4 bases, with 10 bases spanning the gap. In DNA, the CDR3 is TGCAGCGTTGAGTCAGGGGATAATCAGCCCCAGCATTTT. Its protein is CSVESGDNQPQHF.